This TCR beta chain was captured in a study of blood T cell repertoires in COVID-19. On the study more broadly: Material from acute and convalescent COVID-19 was sourced from the United States, Italy and Spain. Sample material is recorded as cDNA or gDNA derived from T cells, B-cell-depleted T cells, or PBMCs.

In the study's own analysis: Reference gene primer amplification in the assay estimated nucleated cell counts. Method: immunoSEQ multiplex PCR; TCRdb's copy keeps in-frame clones and lacks some. V, J and clone size were drawn from that table, and D and trimming were deduced from the DNA. The profile shows some 50,000 clones, 80% to 85% of them singletons. Specimen: peripheral blood. The source is a man aged 45 to 65 with acute or convalescent COVID-19.

CDR3 DNA: TGTGCCAGCGGTTTAGGACAGGGGGTATCCGAGCAGTACTTC. Translation: CASGLGQGVSEQYF. The chain uses TRBV2 and TRBJ2-7, with TRBD1 matching over 10 bases. This CDR3 is built from 14 residues. Unmatched junction bases numbered 10, after V lost 8 bases and J lost 6 bases. Germline CDR1 and CDR2: SNHLY and FYNNEI.